A selection of T cell receptor beta chains follows, all from one sample in a study of cytomegalovirus exposure and HLA in healthy donors. Assay: immunoSEQ multiplex PCR; the TCRdb copy retains only in-frame clones and omits some. The sample carries 180,000 or so clones, 65% to 85% recorded once. Source material: PBMCs. The origin of the receptors is a girl aged 5-17 years in good health and CMV-seropositive. Both conserved end residues are part of each CDR3.

v_call,j_call,cdr3_aa
TRBV9,TRBJ2-7,CASSVGLAGVRDEQYF
TRBV30,TRBJ1-5,CACQQESNQPQHF
TRBV7-8,TRBJ1-3,CASSSTGTGSGNTIYF
TRBV6-5,TRBJ1-5,CASSYSGQIGQPQHF
TRBV19,TRBJ2-7,CASSIRTSGSYEQYF
TRBV4-1,TRBJ2-1,CASSLIWGEKGNEQFF
TRBV19,TRBJ2-7,CASSPVAGTDEQYF
TRBV5-5,TRBJ1-5,CASSFRPTGVSNQPQHF
TRBV19,TRBJ2-7,CASSRQASYEQYF
TRBV19,TRBJ2-7,CASKAGDSYEQYF
TRBV27,TRBJ2-5,CASSPLGAGGGETQYF
TRBV30,TRBJ1-4,CAWSLTGWSNEKLFF
TRBV6-5,TRBJ1-2,CASSSGQGQYGYTF
TRBV29-1,TRBJ1-2,CSVQGQGAWGYTF
TRBV5-1,TRBJ2-5,CATKKLAGGREETQYF
TRBV19,TRBJ2-3,CASSMFPASGAPTDTQYF
TRBV6-1,TRBJ1-2,CASSFGTEYGYTF
TRBV7-9,-,CASSYRGNEQYF
TRBV20-1,TRBJ2-3,CSAEGDTQYF
TRBV5-1,TRBJ2-5,CASSLAFRLADQETQYF
TRBV6-5,TRBJ2-7,CASRRLAGGDEQYF
TRBV30,TRBJ2-1,CAWSSGRASSYNEQFF
TRBV6-5,TRBJ2-7,CASSYGSGPYEQYF
TRBV19,TRBJ2-7,CASSWDFSYEQYF
TRBV25-1,TRBJ1-5,CASSEEGAGNQPQHF
TRBV2,TRBJ1-2,CASSERAGHGYTF
TRBV29-1,TRBJ2-5,CSVDGAGAGETQYF
TRBV18,TRBJ2-2,CASSPPNLLAGGLYTGELFF
TRBV11-2,TRBJ2-1,CASSPRGGPYNEQFF
TRBV5-4,TRBJ1-2,CASSFTGNYGYTF
TRBV30,TRBJ2-1,CAFWTGLSSYNEQFF
TRBV7-8,TRBJ2-1,CASSLFLRVEQFF
TRBV2,TRBJ1-2,CASRNDRAAGYGYTF